This T cell receptor (beta chain) was identified in a study of T-cell memory formation after mild COVID-19. Study summary: Across donors, TCR clusters were largely donor specific.

Whole-study results and caveats: CM and EM subsets held most contracting CD4+ clones; EMRA held CD8+ ones. Prior to infection, memory already included some responding clones, suggesting cross-reactive memory joined. Still unconfirmed is whether the second-wave clones peaking on day 37 recognized SARS-CoV-2.

The V end was cut by 4 bases, the J end by 0 bases, with 9 bases between. In germline, CDR1 is MNHEY, CDR2 SVGEGT. The CDR3 is made up of 15 amino acids. On this clonotype itself: No antigen is known for it.

TCRdb re-called the 5' RACE reads through MiXCR, storing one row per CDR3 protein. The data show around 300,000 distinct CDR3 sequences, approximately 14% seen once. This chain uses TRBV6-2 or TRBV6-3 with TRBJ2-2, with D possibly being TRBD2 (5 bases). The origin of this receptor is a man aged 18-30 years who had mild COVID-19 (a few samples of this study predate the infection). Cell type and time point are not known. Sequenced material: PBMCs or a T cell subset sorted from them (not recorded which). The CDR3 here is CASSSSGTNTGELFF. The CDR3 region has the DNA TGTGCCAGCAGTTCATCGGGAACGAACACCGGGGAGCTGTTTTTT.